Described below is a single T cell receptor (beta chain) sequence and its context. These data come from a study of cytomegalovirus exposure and HLA in healthy donors. The PCR employed 60 Vbeta primers together with 13 Jbeta primers. Sequencing used immunoSEQ multiplex PCR; TCRdb keeps in-frame clones, though not all of them. The sample spans 200,000 to 250,000 clones; the ten largest clones claim 1.1%. The sample comprised PBMCs. This receptor was taken from a girl aged 2 to 10 in good health and CMV-seropositive.

The CDR3 sequence: CASSFIGTSGYNEQFF. As DNA, the CDR3 is TGTGCCAGCAGCTTTATCGGGACTAGCGGCTACAATGAGCAGTTCTTC. The chain couples TRBV5-6 to TRBJ2-1; 11 bases match TRBD2. V trimming: 2 bases; J trimming: 3 bases; junction bases outside the gene matches: 4. The V gene's germline CDR1 is SGHDT and CDR2 YYEEEE. This CDR3 contains 16 residues.